This T cell receptor beta chain was sequenced during a study of identical twins. MiXCR was run by TCRdb on the 5' RACE reads, yielding one entry per CDR3 protein. The data show some 250,000 distinct CDR3 sequences, approximately 5.9% seen once. In its sample, this clonotype was seen a few times. These data also featured in a second study, about T cells expressing NK-cell markers.

This clonotype originated in a woman between 18 and 29 years old in good health. What was sequenced was CD8+ T cells sorted from blood.

The CDR3 is CASSLYRGPGANVLTF. The CDR3 nucleotides read TGTGCCAGCAGCTTGTACAGGGGGCCTGGGGCCAACGTCCTGACTTTC. The chain uses TRBV11-2 and TRBJ2-6, with TRBD1 matching 9 bases. CDR1 SGHAT and CDR2 FQNNGV come from the germline V gene. The junction had 2 bases not matched to a gene; V was cut back by 3 bases and J by 2 bases. CDR3 length equals 16 residues.